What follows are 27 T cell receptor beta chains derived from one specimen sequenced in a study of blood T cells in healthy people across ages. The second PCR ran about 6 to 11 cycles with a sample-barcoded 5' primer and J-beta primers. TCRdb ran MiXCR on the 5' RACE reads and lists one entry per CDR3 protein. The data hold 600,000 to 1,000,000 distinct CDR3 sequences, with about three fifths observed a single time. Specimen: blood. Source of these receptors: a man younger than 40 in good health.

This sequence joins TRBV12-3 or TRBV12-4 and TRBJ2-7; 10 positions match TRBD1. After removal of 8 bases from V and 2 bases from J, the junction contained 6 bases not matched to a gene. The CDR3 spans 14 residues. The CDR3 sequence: CASGRTGGTYEQYF. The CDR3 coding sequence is TGTGCCAGCGGTCGGACAGGGGGAACCTACGAGCAGTACTTC.

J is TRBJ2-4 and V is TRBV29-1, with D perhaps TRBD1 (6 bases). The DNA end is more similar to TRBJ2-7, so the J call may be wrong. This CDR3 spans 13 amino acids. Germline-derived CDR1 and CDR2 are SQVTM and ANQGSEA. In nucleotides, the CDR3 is TGCAGCGCCTTTGGGGGACAAAGCTACGAGCAGTACTTC. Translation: CSAFGGQSYEQYF.

DNA of the CDR3: TGCAGTGCTAGTTCTTCCGGCAGCTCCTACGAGCAGTACTTC. Translated: CSASSSGSSYEQYF. The chain links TRBV20-1 to TRBJ2-7; D call uncertain. Trimming took off 3 bases at V and 0 bases at J, with 12 bases between the two ends. The CDR3 has 14 amino acids. Germline CDR1 is DFQATT and CDR2 is SNEGSKA (reference sequence).

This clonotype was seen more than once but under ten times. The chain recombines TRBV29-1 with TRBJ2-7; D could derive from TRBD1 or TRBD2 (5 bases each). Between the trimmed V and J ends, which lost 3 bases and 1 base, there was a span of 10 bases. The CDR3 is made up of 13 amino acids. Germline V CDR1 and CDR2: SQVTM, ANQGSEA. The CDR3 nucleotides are TGCAGCGTTGACCGGGACGGATCCTACGAGCAGTACTTC. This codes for CSVDRDGSYEQYF.

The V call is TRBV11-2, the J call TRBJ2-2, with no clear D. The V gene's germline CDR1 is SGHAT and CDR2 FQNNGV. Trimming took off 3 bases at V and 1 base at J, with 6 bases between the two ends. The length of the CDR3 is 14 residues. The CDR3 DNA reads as TGTGCCAGCAGCTTCTGGCAGAACACCGGGGAGCTGTTTTTT. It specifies CASSFWQNTGELFF. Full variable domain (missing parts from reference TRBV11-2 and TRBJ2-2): EAGVAQSPRYKIIEKRQSVAFWCNPISGHATLYWYQQILGQGPKLLIQFQNNGVVDDSQLPKDRFSAERLKGVDSTLKIQPAKLEDSAVYLCASSFWQNTGELFFGEGSRLTVL.

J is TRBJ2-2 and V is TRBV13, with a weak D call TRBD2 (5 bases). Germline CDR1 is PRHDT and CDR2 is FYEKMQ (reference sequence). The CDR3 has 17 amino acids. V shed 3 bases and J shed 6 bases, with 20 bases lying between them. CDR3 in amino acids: CASSFRIDTGIPGELFF. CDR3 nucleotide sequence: TGTGCCAGCAGCTTCAGGATAGACACCGGGATTCCCGGGGAGCTGTTTTTT.

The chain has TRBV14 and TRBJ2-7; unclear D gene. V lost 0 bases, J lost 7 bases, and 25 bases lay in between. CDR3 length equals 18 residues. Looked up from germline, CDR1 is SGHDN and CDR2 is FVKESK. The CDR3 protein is CASSQERPSVLRLNEQYF. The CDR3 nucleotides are TGTGCCAGCAGCCAAGAAAGGCCCTCGGTCTTAAGACTCAATGAGCAGTACTTC.

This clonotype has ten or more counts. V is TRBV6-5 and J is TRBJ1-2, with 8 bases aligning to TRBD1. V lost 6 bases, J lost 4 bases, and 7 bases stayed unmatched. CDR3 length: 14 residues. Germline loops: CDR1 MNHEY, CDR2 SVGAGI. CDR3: CASRDDRGAYGYTF. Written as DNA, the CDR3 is TGTGCCAGCAGGGACGACAGGGGCGCCTATGGCTACACCTTC.

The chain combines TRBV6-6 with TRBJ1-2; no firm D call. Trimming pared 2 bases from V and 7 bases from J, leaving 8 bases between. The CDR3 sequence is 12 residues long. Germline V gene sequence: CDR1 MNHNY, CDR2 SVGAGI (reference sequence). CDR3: CASSYRESGYTF. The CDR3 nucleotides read TGTGCCAGCAGTTACAGAGAAAGTGGCTACACCTTC.

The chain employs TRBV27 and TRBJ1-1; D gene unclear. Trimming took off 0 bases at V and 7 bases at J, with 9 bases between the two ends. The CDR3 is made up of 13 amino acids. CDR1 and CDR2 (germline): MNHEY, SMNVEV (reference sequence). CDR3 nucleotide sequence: TGTGCCAGCAGTTTATCGAGTTATAGTGAAGCTTTCTTT. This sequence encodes CASSLSSYSEAFF.

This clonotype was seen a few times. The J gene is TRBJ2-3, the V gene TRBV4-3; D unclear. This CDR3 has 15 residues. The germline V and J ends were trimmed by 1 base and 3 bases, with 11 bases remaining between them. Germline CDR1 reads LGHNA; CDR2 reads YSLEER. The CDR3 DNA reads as TGCGCCAGCAGCCAAGGGGGATCGCCTACAGATACGCAGTATTTT. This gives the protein CASSQGGSPTDTQYF.

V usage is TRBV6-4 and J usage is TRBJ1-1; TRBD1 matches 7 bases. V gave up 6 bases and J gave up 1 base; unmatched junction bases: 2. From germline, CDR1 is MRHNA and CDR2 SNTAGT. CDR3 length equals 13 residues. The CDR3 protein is CASRWTGNTEAFF. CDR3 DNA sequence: TGTGCCAGCAGATGGACAGGGAACACTGAAGCTTTCTTT.

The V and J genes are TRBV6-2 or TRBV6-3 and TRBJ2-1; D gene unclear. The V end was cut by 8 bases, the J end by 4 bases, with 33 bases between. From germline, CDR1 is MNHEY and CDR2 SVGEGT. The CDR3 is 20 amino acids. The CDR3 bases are TGTGCCAGCGGACGCCCCCCGGGCCCTACCAACTCGTGGGAATACAATGAGCAGTTCTTC. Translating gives CASGRPPGPTNSWEYNEQFF.

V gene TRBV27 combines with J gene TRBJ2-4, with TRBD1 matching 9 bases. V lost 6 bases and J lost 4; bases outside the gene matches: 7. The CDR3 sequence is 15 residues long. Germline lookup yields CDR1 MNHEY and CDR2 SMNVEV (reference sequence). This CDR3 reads CASRDPGQGKNIQYF. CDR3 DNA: TGTGCCAGCAGAGACCCGGGACAGGGTAAAAACATTCAGTACTTC.

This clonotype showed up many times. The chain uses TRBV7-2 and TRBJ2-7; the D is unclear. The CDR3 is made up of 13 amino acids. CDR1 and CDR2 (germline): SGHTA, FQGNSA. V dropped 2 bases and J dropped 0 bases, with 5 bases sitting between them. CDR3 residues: CASSLLGSYEQYF. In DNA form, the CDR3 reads TGTGCCAGCAGCTTACTCGGCTCCTACGAGCAGTACTTC. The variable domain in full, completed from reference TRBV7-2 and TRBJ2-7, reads GAGVSQSPSNKVTEKGKDVELRCDPISGHTALYWYRQSLGQGLEFLIYFQGNSAPDKSGLPSDRFSAERTGGSVSTLTIQRTQQEDSAVYLCASSLLGSYEQYFGPGTRLTVT.

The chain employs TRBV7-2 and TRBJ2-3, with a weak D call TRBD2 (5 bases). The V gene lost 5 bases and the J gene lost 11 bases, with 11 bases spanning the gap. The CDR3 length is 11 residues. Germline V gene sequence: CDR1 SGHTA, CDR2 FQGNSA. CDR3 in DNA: TGTGCCAGCAGCATTCCCGAGGGGCAGTATTTT. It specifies CASSIPEGQYF.

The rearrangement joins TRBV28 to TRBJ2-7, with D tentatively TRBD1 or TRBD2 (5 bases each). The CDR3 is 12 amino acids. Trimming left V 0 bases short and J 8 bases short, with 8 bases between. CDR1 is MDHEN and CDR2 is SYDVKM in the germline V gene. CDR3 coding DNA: TGTGCCAGCAGTTTATGGGGGGATAAGCAGTACTTC. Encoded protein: CASSLWGDKQYF.

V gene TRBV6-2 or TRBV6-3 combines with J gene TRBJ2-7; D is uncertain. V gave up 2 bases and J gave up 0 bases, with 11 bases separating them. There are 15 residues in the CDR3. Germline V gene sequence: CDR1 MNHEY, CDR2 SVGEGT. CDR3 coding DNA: TGTGCCAGCAGTTACGCCGGAGCCCGCTCCTACGAGCAGTACTTC. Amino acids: CASSYAGARSYEQYF.

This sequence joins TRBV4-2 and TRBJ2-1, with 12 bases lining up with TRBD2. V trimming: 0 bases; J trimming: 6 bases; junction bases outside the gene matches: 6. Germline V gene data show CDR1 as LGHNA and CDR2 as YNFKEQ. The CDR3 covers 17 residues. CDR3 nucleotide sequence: TGTGCCAGCAGCCAAGAGCTAGCGGGAGGGCCAAGCAATGAGCAGTTCTTC. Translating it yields CASSQELAGGPSNEQFF.

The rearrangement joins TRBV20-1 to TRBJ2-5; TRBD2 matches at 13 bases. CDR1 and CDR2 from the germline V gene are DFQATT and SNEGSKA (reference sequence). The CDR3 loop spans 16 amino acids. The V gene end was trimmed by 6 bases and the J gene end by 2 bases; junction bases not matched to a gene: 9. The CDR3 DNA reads TGCAGTGCCATCACGACTAGCGGGGGGACACAAGAGACCCAGTACTTC. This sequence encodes CSAITTSGGTQETQYF.

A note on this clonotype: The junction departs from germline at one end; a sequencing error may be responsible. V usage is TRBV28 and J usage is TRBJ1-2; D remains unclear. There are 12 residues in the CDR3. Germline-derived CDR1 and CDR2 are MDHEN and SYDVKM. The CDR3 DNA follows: TGTGCCAGCGGTTTAGACCTATATGGCTACACCTTC. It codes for CASGLDLYGYTF.

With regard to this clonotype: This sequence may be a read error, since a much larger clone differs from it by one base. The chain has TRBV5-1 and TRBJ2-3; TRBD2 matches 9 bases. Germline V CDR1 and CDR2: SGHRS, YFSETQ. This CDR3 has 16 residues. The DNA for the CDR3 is TGCGTCAGCAGCTTGATGCGGGGGGGAGGCACAGATACGCAGTATTTT. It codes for CVSSLMRGGGTDTQYF.

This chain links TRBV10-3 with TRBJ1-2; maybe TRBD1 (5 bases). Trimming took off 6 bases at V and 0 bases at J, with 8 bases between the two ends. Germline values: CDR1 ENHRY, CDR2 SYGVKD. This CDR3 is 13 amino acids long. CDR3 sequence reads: CAISADTNYGYTF. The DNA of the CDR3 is TGTGCCATCAGCGCGGACACTAACTATGGCTACACCTTC.

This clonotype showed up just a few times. The chain's CDR3 is CASSLQDQANEQFF. CDR3 nucleotide sequence: TGTGCCAGCAGCTTACAGGACCAGGCCAATGAGCAGTTCTTC. The chain combines TRBV12-3 or TRBV12-4 with TRBJ2-1; possibly TRBD1 for D (5 bases). The V end lost 6 bases, the J end lost 6 bases, and 15 bases lay between the germline ends. The CDR3 spans 14 residues.

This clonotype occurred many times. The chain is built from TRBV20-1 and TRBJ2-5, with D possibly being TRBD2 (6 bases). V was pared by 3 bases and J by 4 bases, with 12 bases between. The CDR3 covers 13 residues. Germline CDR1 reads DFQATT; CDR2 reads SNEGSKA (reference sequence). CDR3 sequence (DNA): TGCAGTGCTAGGACTAGTTCGGCAGAGACCCAGTACTTC. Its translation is CSARTSSAETQYF.

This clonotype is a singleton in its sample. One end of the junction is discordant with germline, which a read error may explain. CDR3 loop: CAISQDAGQAQPQHF. Written as DNA, the CDR3 is TGTGCCATCAGCCAAGATGCAGGGCAAGCCCAGCCCCAGCATTTT. The chain has TRBV3-1 and TRBJ1-5, with D possibly matching TRBD1 (5 bases). The germline gives CDR1 LGHDT, CDR2 YNNKEL (reference sequence). This CDR3 is built from 15 residues.

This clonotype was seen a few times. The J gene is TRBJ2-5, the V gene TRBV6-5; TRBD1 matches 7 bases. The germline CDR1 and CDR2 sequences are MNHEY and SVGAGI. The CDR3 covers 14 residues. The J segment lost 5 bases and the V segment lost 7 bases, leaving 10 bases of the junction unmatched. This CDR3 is CASNNRGQRETQYF. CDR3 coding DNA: TGTGCCAGCAATAACCGGGGACAGAGGGAGACCCAGTACTTC.